These 17 T cell receptor beta chains came from one sample sequenced in a study of T cells in Graves' hyperthyroidism and ophthalmopathy. RNA transcripts yielded amplified TCR beta CDR3 regions. RT-PCR in the first round (using the HTBI primer set) targeted the TCR CDR3. TCRdb reanalysed the multiplex PCR reads using MiXCR and keeps one entry per CDR3 protein. This sample yields about 400,000 distinct CDR3 sequences, of which about a sixth are seen a single time; about a quarter belongs to the top ten. The specimen was blood. These receptors were collected from a woman under 30 with Graves' hyperthyroidism that later progressed to Graves' ophthalmopathy.

This clonotype came up many times. V and J are TRBV2 and TRBJ2-7; D unresolved. Deletions cut 6 bases from V and 0 bases from J, with 9 bases between. Germline V gene data show CDR1 as SNHLY and CDR2 as FYNNEI. The CDR3 is 13 residues long. The CDR3 protein is CASRTTYSYEQYF. In DNA form, the CDR3 reads TGTGCCAGCAGAACCACTTACTCCTACGAGCAGTACTTC.

V and J are TRBV2 and TRBJ2-7; D perhaps matches TRBD2 (6 bases). CDR1 and CDR2 (germline): SNHLY, FYNNEI. V dropped 2 bases and J dropped 5 bases, with 10 bases sitting between them. This CDR3 contains 13 residues. The CDR3 reads CASSEWTIHEQYF. As DNA, the CDR3 is TGTGCCAGCAGTGAATGGACTATCCACGAGCAGTACTTC.

The chain recombines TRBV18 with TRBJ2-3; weak D call: TRBD2 (5 bases). Trimming left V 0 bases short and J 2 bases short, with 15 bases between. Germline values: CDR1 KGHSH, CDR2 LQKENI. The CDR3 sequence is 17 residues long. The CDR3 coding sequence is TGTGCCAGCTCACCACCGAAAGCGGTCGGCTTCACAGATACGCAGTATTTT. It encodes CASSPPKAVGFTDTQYF.

V gene TRBV13 combines with J gene TRBJ2-1; TRBD2 matches at 16 bases. Unmatched junction bases numbered 10, after V lost 5 bases and J lost 0 bases. CDR3 length: 20 residues. CDR1 and CDR2 (germline): PRHDT, FYEKMQ (reference sequence). This CDR3 reads CASSGQGLAGGLSSYNEQFF. CDR3 coding DNA: TGTGCCAGCAGCGGACAGGGACTAGCGGGAGGGTTAAGCTCCTACAATGAGCAGTTCTTC.

With respect to this clonotype: A much larger clone differs by one base, so this may be a read error. CDR3 sequence: CASTPGSSSNQPQHF. As DNA, the CDR3 is TGTGCCAGCACTCCCGGCAGTTCTAGCAATCAGCCCCAGCATTTT. This chain connects TRBV6-1 to TRBJ1-5; D remains unclear. Per germline, CDR1 MNHNS and CDR2 SASEGT. The V end lost 7 bases, the J end lost 0 bases, and 13 bases lay between the germline ends. The length of the CDR3 is 15 residues.

This clonotype was recorded many times. The chain carries TRBV18 and TRBJ2-5; possible D gene TRBD1, 6 bases. CDR3 length: 14 residues. V was pared by 2 bases and J by 1 base, with 8 bases between. Germline assignment: CDR1 KGHSH and CDR2 LQKENI. CDR3 coding DNA: TGTGCCAGCTCACCAAGGGGGTTCCAAGAGACCCAGTACTTC. As protein: CASSPRGFQETQYF.

This clonotype was picked up many times. This rearrangement joins TRBV7-9 to TRBJ2-7, with a weak D call TRBD2 (6 bases). This CDR3 comprises 14 residues. Trimming removed 2 bases at V and 3 bases at J, with 11 bases between. Germline CDR1 and CDR2: SEHNR and FQNEAQ (reference sequence). CDR3 loop: CASSLPGLIYEQYF. The CDR3 bases are TGTGCCAGCAGCTTACCGGGACTGATCTACGAGCAGTACTTC. Full variable domain (remainder filled in from reference TRBV7-9 and TRBJ2-7): DTGVSQNPRHKITKRGQNVTFRCDPISEHNRLYWYRQTLGQGPEFLTYFQNEAQLEKSRLLSDRFSAERPKGSFSTLEIQRTEQGDSAMYLCASSLPGLIYEQYFGPGTRLTVT.

This clonotype was seen repeatedly, ten times or more. The V gene is TRBV20-1, the J gene TRBJ1-5; D possibly corresponds to TRBD1 (5 bases). Per germline, CDR1 DFQATT and CDR2 SNEGSKA (reference sequence). V lost 1 base and J 6 bases, leaving 16 bases between the germline ends. The CDR3 loop spans 15 amino acids. The CDR3 bases are TGCAGTGCTAGAGCAACAACAGGATTGGGTCAGCCCCAGCATTTT. The encoded protein is CSARATTGLGQPQHF.

In its sample, this clonotype was seen many times. The V gene is TRBV6-1, the J gene TRBJ2-1, with TRBD1 matching 8 bases. The junction had 6 bases not matched to a gene; V was cut back by 7 bases and J by 1 base. In germline, CDR1 is MNHNS, CDR2 SASEGT. The CDR3 extends over 15 amino acids. In DNA form, the CDR3 reads TGTGCCAGCATGGCCGGGACAGGTTCCTACAATGAGCAGTTCTTC. Encoded protein: CASMAGTGSYNEQFF.

The CDR3: CASSYPRLAAGANVLTF. As DNA, the CDR3 is TGTGCCAGCAGCTACCCTCGACTAGCGGCTGGGGCCAACGTCCTGACTTTC. The V gene is TRBV11-2, the J gene TRBJ2-6; 9 bases are a match to TRBD2. Germline V lookup: CDR1 SGHAT, CDR2 FQNNGV. With 4 bases clipped from V and 2 bases from J, the junction kept 6 bases outside the gene matches. The CDR3 totals 17 residues.

This clonotype was detected many times. The CDR3 coding sequence is TGTGCCATCAGTAGGGACAGTTTAGAATCTGCAACTAATGAAAAACTGTTTTTT. Translation gives CAISRDSLESATNEKLFF. The rearrangement links TRBV10-3 to TRBJ1-4, with 7 bases that match TRBD1. The V segment lost 5 bases and the J segment 0 bases; nucleotides outside the gene matches: 12. CDR3 length equals 18 residues. The germline gives CDR1 ENHRY, CDR2 SYGVKD.

The sample holds many counts of this clonotype. The J gene is TRBJ2-3, the V gene TRBV28, with 14 positions matching TRBD2. Germline CDR1 reads MDHEN; CDR2 reads SYDVKM. The length of the CDR3 is 18 residues. V lost 2 bases, J lost 5 bases, and 9 bases stayed unmatched. CDR3 DNA: TGTGCCAGCAGTTTAGATGGACTAGCGGGAGGTCTAGGAGATACGCAGTATTTT. Translated, it gives CASSLDGLAGGLGDTQYF.

About this clonotype: A much larger clone differs by one base, so this may be a read error. The chain combines TRBV5-6 with TRBJ1-2, with D maybe TRBD1 (5 bases). Trimming cost V 1 base and J 6 bases, with 10 bases left between them. From germline, CDR1 is SGHDT and CDR2 YYEEEE. CDR3 length equals 13 residues. The CDR3, as DNA: TGTGCCAGCAGCTTGTGGGGGAACCATGGCTACACCTTC. Its protein is CASSLWGNHGYTF.

There are many counts of this clonotype. In DNA form, the CDR3 reads TGTGCCAGCAGACCGGGACAGTACGTTTCACCCCTCCACTTT. This sequence encodes CASRPGQYVSPLHF. The chain has TRBV28 and TRBJ1-6, with 7 bases aligning to TRBD1. Trimming cost V 6 bases and J 9 bases; bases outside gene matches: 8. Per germline, CDR1 MDHEN and CDR2 SYDVKM. The CDR3 has 14 residues.

This clonotype has ten or more counts. The CDR3 bases are TGTGCCAGCAGCGTACTAGCGGAATTCACAGATACGCAGTATTTT. It yields the protein CASSVLAEFTDTQYF. The chain carries TRBV7-9 and TRBJ2-3, with 8 bases identical to TRBD2. Germline-derived CDR1 and CDR2 are SEHNR and FQNEAQ (reference sequence). The J segment lost 2 bases and the V segment lost 5 bases, leaving 6 bases of the junction unmatched. CDR3 length: 15 residues.

This clonotype was found a few times. This chain connects TRBV6-2 or TRBV6-3 to TRBJ2-1; D gene unclear. Trimming took 0 bases from V and 9 from J, leaving 6 bases between them. Germline CDR1 MNHEY, CDR2 SVGEGT. This CDR3 is 12 amino acids long. Written as DNA, the CDR3 is TGTGCCAGCAGTTACTCCTTGGGTGAGCAGTTCTTC. It is translated as CASSYSLGEQFF.

This clonotype was observed at least ten times. The genes are TRBV6-1 and TRBJ1-5; D gene ambiguous. Per the germline V gene, CDR1 is MNHNS and CDR2 is SASEGT. V gave up 1 base and J gave up 10 bases, with 11 bases separating them. This CDR3 spans 13 amino acids. The CDR3 is CASSEVRQRPQHF. CDR3 coding DNA: TGTGCCAGCAGTGAAGTACGTCAAAGACCCCAGCATTTT.